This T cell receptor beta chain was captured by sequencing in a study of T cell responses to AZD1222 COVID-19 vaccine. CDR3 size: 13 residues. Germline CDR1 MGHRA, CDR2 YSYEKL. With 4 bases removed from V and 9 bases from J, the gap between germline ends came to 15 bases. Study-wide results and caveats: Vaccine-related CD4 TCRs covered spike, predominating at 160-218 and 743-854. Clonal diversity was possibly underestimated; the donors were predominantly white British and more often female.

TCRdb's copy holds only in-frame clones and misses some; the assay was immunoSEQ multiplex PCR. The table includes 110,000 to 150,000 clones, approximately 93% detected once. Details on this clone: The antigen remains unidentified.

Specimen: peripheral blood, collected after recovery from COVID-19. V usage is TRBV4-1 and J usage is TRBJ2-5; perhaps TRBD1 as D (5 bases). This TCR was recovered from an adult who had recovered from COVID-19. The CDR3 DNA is TGCGCCAGCAGCCGGGGCAAATCCGAGGCCCAGTACTTC. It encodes CASSRGKSEAQYF.